Listed below are T cell receptor beta chains from one sample, sequenced in a study of a mutant IDH1 vaccine in newly diagnosed glioma. Sequencing used immunoSEQ multiplex PCR; TCRdb keeps in-frame clones, though not all of them. The sample yields approximately 50,000 clones, roughly nine tenths seen once. These TCRs are of unknown antigen specificity. This material consisted of PBMCs, taken from a glioma patient whose treatment included an IDH1 peptide vaccine. The receptors were gathered from a middle-aged man with glioma. CDR3s include the opening cysteine and the closing phenylalanine or tryptophan. A D gene is named only where the DNA matches it firmly. Some rows have no size entry. The others give once, few or many, or a class for an expanded clone.

d_gene: -
abundance: -
v_gene: TRBV19
j_gene: TRBJ2-3
CDR3aa: CASSRTEADTQYF
CDR3nt: TGTGCCAGTAGTAGAACAGAGGCAGATACGCAGTATTTT

d_gene: -
abundance: -
v_gene: TRBV7-8
j_gene: TRBJ1-1
CDR3aa: CASSLIGPNTEAFF
CDR3nt: TGTGCCAGCAGCTTGATAGGGCCGAACACTGAAGCTTTCTTT

d_gene: TRBD2
abundance: -
v_gene: TRBV4-2
j_gene: TRBJ2-5
CDR3aa: CASSQGGRGQETQYF
CDR3nt: TGTGCCAGCAGCCAGGGCGGGAGGGGCCAAGAGACCCAGTACTTC

d_gene: -
abundance: -
v_gene: TRBV10-3
j_gene: TRBJ2-7
CDR3aa: CAISKTPGEGLYEQYF
CDR3nt: TGTGCCATCAGTAAAACCCCAGGAGAAGGGCTCTACGAGCAGTACTTC

d_gene: -
abundance: -
v_gene: TRBV9
j_gene: TRBJ2-5
CDR3aa: CASSVGSRGGETQYF
CDR3nt: TGTGCCAGCAGCGTAGGTTCGCGGGGAGGAGAGACCCAGTACTTC

d_gene: TRBD2
abundance: -
v_gene: TRBV9
j_gene: TRBJ2-5
CDR3aa: CASSVTQTSAQETQYF
CDR3nt: TGTGCCAGCAGCGTTACCCAGACTAGCGCCCAAGAGACCCAGTACTTC

d_gene: -
abundance: -
v_gene: TRBV18
j_gene: TRBJ1-3
CDR3aa: CASSPAEYGNTIYF
CDR3nt: TGTGCCAGCTCACCGGCAGAGTATGGAAACACCATATATTTT

d_gene: TRBD2
abundance: once
v_gene: TRBV2
j_gene: TRBJ2-5
CDR3aa: CASSEDTASGPQETQYF
CDR3nt: TGTGCCAGCAGTGAAGATACGGCTAGCGGGCCCCAAGAGACCCAGTACTTC

d_gene: -
abundance: -
v_gene: TRBV5-4
j_gene: TRBJ2-5
CDR3aa: CASSLSREYQETQYF
CDR3nt: TGTGCCAGCAGCTTGTCCCGGGAGTACCAAGAGACCCAGTACTTC

d_gene: TRBD1
abundance: -
v_gene: TRBV27
j_gene: TRBJ2-7
CDR3aa: CASSFGQGSYEQYF
CDR3nt: TGTGCCAGCAGTTTCGGACAGGGATCTTACGAGCAGTACTTC

d_gene: TRBD2
abundance: -
v_gene: TRBV11-2
j_gene: TRBJ2-2
CDR3aa: CASSLAGLAGTGELFF
CDR3nt: TGTGCCAGCAGCTTGGCAGGACTAGCGGGAACCGGGGAGCTGTTTTTT

d_gene: -
abundance: -
v_gene: TRBV29-1
j_gene: TRBJ1-3
CDR3aa: CSVEDGGNTIYF
CDR3nt: TGCAGCGTTGAAGATGGTGGAAACACCATATATTTT

d_gene: -
abundance: -
v_gene: TRBV4-3
j_gene: TRBJ1-2
CDR3aa: CASSQEWGGGYGYTF
CDR3nt: TGCGCCAGCAGCCAAGAATGGGGGGGCGGCTATGGCTACACCTTC

d_gene: TRBD2
abundance: -
v_gene: TRBV5-4
j_gene: TRBJ2-1
CDR3aa: CASSVPPGLGYNEQFF
CDR3nt: TGTGCCAGCAGCGTCCCACCGGGACTAGGGTACAATGAGCAGTTCTTC

d_gene: TRBD1
abundance: -
v_gene: TRBV10-2
j_gene: TRBJ1-2
CDR3aa: CASSEDRGSPGGYTF
CDR3nt: TGCGCCAGCAGTGAGGACAGGGGGTCGCCGGGTGGCTACACCTTC

d_gene: -
abundance: -
v_gene: TRBV18
j_gene: TRBJ1-2
CDR3aa: CASSPSQSGYTF
CDR3nt: TGTGCCAGCTCACCATCCCAGTCTGGCTACACCTTC

d_gene: -
abundance: -
v_gene: TRBV5-1
j_gene: TRBJ2-7
CDR3aa: CASSLQLAYEQYF
CDR3nt: TGCGCCAGCTCCCTTCAGCTAGCCTACGAGCAGTACTTC

d_gene: TRBD2
abundance: -
v_gene: TRBV6-1
j_gene: TRBJ2-2
CDR3aa: CGLAGRNTGELFF
CDR3nt: TGTGGACTAGCGGGGAGAAACACCGGGGAGCTGTTTTTT

d_gene: -
abundance: -
v_gene: TRBV4-1
j_gene: TRBJ1-1
CDR3aa: CASSLTNTEAFF
CDR3nt: TGCGCCAGCAGCCTGACAAACACTGAAGCTTTCTTT

d_gene: -
abundance: -
v_gene: TRBV9
j_gene: TRBJ2-4
CDR3aa: CASSNTPSAGNIQYF
CDR3nt: TGTGCCAGCAGCAATACCCCCTCGGCCGGAAACATTCAGTACTTC

d_gene: TRBD2
abundance: few
v_gene: TRBV29-1
j_gene: TRBJ2-1
CDR3aa: CSVWGLAGVGYNEQFF
CDR3nt: TGCAGCGTGTGGGGGCTAGCGGGAGTGGGGTACAATGAGCAGTTCTTC

d_gene: TRBD2
abundance: -
v_gene: TRBV7-2
j_gene: TRBJ2-7
CDR3aa: CASSSLGGYEQYF
CDR3nt: TGTGCCAGCAGCTCCCTCGGGGGGTACGAGCAGTACTTC

d_gene: TRBD1
abundance: medium-sized
v_gene: TRBV7-2
j_gene: TRBJ2-1
CDR3aa: CATGTGRNEQFF
CDR3nt: TGTGCCACCGGGACAGGGAGAAATGAGCAGTTCTTC